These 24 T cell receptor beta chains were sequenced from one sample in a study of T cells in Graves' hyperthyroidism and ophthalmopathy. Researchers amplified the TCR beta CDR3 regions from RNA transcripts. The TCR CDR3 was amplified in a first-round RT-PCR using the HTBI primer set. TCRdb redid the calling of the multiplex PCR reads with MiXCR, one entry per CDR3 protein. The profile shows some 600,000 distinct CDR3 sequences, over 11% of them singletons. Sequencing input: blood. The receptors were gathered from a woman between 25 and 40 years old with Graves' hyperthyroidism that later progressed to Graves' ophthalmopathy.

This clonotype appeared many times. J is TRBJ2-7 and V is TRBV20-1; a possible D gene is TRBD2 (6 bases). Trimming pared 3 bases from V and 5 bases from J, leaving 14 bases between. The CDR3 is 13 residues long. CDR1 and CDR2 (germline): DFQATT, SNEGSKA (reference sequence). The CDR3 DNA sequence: TGCAGTGCTAGTTCTGACGGGAGCAACGAGCAGTACTTC. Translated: CSASSDGSNEQYF.

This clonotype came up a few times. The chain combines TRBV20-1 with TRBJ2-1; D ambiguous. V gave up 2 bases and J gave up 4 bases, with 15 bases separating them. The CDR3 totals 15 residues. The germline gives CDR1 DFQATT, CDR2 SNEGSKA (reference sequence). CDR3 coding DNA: TGCAGTGCTAGATCCCCCGGGTTGGCTTACAATGAGCAGTTCTTC. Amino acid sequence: CSARSPGLAYNEQFF.

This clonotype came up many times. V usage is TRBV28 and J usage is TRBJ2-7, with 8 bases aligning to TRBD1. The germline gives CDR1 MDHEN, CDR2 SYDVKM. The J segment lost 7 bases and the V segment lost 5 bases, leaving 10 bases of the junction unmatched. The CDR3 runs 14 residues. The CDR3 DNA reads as TGTGCCAGCAGTCCCCGGGACAGGTCTGATGAGCAGTACTTC. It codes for CASSPRDRSDEQYF.

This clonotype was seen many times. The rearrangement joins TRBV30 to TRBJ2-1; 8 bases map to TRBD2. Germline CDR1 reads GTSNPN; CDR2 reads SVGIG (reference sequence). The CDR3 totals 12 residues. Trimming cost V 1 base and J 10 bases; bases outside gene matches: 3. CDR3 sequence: CAWSGTSSEQFF. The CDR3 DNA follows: TGTGCCTGGAGTGGGACTAGCTCGGAGCAGTTCTTC.

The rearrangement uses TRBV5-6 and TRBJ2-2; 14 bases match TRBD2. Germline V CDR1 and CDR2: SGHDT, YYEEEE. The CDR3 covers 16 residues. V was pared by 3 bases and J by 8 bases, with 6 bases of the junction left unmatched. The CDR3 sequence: CASSSGTSGRSGELFF. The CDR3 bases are TGTGCCAGCAGCTCGGGGACTAGCGGGAGATCAGGGGAGCTGTTTTTT. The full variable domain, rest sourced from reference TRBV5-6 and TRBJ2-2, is DAGVTQSPTHLIKTRGQQVTLRCSPKSGHDTVSWYQQALGQGPQFIFQYYEEEERQRGNFPDRFSGHQFPNYSSELNVNALLLGDSALYLCASSSGTSGRSGELFFGEGSRLTVL.

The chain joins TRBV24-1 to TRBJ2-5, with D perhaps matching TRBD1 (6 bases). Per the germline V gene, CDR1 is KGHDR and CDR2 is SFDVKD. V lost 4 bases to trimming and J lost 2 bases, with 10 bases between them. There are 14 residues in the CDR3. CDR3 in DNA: TGTGCCACCAGTGACCGGACAGTTCAAGAGACCCAGTACTTC. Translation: CATSDRTVQETQYF.

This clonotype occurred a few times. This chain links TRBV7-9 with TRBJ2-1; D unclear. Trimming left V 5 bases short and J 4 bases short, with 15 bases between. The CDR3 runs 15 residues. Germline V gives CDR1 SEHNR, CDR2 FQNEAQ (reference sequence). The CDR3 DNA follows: TGTGCCAGCAGCCTCCCCGGGCCCCGATACAATGAGCAGTTCTTC. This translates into CASSLPGPRYNEQFF.

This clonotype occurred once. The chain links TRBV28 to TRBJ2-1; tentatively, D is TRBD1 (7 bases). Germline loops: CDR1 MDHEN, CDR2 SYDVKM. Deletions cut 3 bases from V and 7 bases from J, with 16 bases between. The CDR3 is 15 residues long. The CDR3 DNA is TGTGCCAGCAGTTTCGTAACAGGGGCGGGAAATGAGCAGTTCTTC. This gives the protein CASSFVTGAGNEQFF.

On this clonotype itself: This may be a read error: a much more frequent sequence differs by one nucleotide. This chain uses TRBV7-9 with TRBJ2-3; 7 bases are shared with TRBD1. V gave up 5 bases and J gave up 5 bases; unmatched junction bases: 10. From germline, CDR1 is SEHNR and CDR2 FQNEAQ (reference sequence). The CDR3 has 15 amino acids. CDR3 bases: TGTGCCAGCAGCCACCCAGGGACAGCCAGAGATACGCAGTATTTT. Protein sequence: CASSHPGTARDTQYF.

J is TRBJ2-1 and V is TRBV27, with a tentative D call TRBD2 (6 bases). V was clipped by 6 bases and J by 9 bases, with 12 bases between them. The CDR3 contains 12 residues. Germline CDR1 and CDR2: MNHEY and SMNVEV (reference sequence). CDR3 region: CASSRTGVEQFF. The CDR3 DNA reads TGTGCCAGCAGCCGAACGGGAGTTGAGCAGTTCTTC.

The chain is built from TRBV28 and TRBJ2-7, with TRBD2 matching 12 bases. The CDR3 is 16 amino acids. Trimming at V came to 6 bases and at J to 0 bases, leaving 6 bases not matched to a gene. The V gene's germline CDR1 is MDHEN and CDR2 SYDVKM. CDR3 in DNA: TGTGCCAGCAGGACTAGCGGGAGCCCCAGCTCCTACGAGCAGTACTTC. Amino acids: CASRTSGSPSSYEQYF.

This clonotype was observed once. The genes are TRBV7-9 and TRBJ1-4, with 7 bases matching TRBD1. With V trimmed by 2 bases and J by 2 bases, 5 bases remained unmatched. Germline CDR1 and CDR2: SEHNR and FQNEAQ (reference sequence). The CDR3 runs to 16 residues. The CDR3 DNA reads TGTGCCAGCAGCTTACCCCAGGGGGGGACTAATGAAAAACTGTTTTTT. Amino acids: CASSLPQGGTNEKLFF.

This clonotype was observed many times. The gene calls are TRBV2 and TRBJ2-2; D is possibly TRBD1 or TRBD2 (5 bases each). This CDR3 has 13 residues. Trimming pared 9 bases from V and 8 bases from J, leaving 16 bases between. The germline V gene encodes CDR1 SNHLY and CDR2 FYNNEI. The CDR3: CASGGQPGGELFF. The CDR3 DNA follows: TGTGCCAGTGGGGGTCAACCGGGTGGGGAGCTGTTTTTT. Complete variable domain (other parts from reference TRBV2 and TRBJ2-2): EPEVTQTPSHQVTQMGQEVILRCVPISNHLYFYWYRQILGQKVEFLVSFYNNEISEKSEIFDDQFSVERPDGSNFTLKIRSTKLEDSAMYFCASGGQPGGELFFGEGSRLTVL.

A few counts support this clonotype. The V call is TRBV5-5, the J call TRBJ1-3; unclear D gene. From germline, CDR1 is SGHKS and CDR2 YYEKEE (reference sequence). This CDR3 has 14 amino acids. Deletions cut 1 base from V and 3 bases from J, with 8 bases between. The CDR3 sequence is CASSLMTFGNTIYF. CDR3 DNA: TGTGCCAGCAGCTTGATGACATTTGGAAACACCATATATTTT.

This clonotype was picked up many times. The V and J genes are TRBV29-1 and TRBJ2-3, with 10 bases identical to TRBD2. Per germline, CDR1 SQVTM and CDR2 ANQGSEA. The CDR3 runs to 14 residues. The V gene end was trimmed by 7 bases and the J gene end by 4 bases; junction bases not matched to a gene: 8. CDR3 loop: CSATAAGGADTQYF. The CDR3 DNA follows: TGCAGCGCCACCGCAGCGGGAGGGGCAGATACGCAGTATTTT.

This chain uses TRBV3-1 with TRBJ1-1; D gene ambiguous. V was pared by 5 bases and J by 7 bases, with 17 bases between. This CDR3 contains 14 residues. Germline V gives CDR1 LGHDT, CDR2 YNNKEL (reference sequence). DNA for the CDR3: TGTGCCAGCAGCTTTGGGAGGGCGCTTGGTGAAGCTTTCTTT. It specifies CASSFGRALGEAFF.

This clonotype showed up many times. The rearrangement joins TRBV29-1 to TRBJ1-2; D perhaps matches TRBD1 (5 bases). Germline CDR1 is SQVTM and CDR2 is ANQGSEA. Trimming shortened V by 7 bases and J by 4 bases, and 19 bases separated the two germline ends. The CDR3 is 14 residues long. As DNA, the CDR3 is TGCAGCGCAGTTGGTGGGCCGGGGGGCTATGGCTACACCTTC. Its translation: CSAVGGPGGYGYTF.

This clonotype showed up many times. This CDR3 reads CASGLVWGQRPNTGELFF. In nucleotides, the CDR3 is TGTGCTAGTGGTTTGGTATGGGGACAGCGCCCGAACACCGGGGAGCTGTTTTTT. The V gene is TRBV12-5, the J gene TRBJ2-2, with 7 bases matching TRBD1. The CDR3 length is 18 residues. CDR1 and CDR2 from the germline V gene are LGHNT and FRNRAP. V shed 0 bases, J shed 0 bases, and the junction held 7 bases outside the gene matches.

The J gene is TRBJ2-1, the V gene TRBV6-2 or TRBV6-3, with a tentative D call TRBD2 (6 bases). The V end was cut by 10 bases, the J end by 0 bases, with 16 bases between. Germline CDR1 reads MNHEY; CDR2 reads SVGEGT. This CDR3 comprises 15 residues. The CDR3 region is CATTVVAASYNEQFF. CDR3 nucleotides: TGTGCCACCACGGTAGTAGCGGCCTCCTACAATGAGCAGTTCTTC.

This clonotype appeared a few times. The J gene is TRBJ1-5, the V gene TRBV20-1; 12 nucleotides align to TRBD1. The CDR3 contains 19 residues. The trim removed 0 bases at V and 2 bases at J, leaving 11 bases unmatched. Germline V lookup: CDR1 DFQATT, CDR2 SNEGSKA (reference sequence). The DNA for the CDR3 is TGCAGTGCTAGAGATGGCGGGGGACAGGGGGCCGTGGGCAATCAGCCCCAGCATTTT. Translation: CSARDGGGQGAVGNQPQHF.

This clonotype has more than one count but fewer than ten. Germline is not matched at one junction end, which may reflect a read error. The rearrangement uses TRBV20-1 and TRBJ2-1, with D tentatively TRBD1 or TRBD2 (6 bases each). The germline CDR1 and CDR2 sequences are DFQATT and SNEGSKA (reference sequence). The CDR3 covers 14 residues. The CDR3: CSAITGRNYNEQFF. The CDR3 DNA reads TGCAGTGCAATTACAGGGAGGAACTACAACGAGCAGTTCTTC.

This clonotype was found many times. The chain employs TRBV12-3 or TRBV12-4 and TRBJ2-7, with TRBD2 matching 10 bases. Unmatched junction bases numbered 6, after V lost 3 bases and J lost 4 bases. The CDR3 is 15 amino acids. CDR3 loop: CASSFLAGEGYEQYF. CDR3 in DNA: TGTGCCAGCAGTTTTCTAGCGGGAGAAGGTTACGAGCAGTACTTC.

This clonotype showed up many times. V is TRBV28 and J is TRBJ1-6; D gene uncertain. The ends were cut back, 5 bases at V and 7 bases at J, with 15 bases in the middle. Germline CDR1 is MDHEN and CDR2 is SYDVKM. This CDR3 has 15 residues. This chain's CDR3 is CASSPSTSENSPLHF. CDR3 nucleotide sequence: TGTGCCAGCAGTCCCTCCACATCGGAGAATTCACCCCTCCACTTT.

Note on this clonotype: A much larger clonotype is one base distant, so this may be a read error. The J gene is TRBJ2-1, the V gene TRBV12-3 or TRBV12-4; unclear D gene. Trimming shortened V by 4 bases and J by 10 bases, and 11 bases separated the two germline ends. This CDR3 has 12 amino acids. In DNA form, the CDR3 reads TGTGCCAGCAGTTACCCGTGGAACGAGCAGTTCTTC. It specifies CASSYPWNEQFF.